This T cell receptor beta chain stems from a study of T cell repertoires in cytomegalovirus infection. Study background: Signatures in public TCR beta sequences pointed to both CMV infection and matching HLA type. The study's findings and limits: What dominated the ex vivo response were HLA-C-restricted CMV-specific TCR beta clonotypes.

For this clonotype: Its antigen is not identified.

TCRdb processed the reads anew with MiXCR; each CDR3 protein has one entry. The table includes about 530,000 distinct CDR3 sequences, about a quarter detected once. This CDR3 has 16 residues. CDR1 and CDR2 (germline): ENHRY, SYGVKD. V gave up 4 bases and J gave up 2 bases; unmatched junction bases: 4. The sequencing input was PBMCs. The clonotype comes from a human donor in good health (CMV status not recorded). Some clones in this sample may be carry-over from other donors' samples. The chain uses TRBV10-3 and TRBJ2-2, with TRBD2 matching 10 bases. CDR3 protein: CAISASSGGNTGELFF. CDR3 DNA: TGTGCCATCAGTGCTTCTAGCGGGGGTAACACCGGGGAGCTGTTTTTT.